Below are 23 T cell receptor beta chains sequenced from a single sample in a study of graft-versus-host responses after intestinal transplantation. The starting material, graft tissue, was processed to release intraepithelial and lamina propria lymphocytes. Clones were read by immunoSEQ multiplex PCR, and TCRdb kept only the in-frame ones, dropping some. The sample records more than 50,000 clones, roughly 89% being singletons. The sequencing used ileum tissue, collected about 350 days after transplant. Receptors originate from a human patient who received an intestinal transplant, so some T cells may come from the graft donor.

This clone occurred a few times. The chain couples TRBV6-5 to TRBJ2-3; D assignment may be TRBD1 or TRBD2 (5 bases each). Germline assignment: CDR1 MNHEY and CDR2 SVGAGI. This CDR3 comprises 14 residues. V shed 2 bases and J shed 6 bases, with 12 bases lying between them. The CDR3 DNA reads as TGTGCCAGCAGTTACAGCTGGGGGTATGATACGCAGTATTTT. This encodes CASSYSWGYDTQYF.

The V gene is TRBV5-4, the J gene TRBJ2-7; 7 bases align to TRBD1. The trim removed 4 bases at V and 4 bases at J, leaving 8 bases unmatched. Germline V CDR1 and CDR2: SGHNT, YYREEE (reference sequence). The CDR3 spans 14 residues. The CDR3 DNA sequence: TGTGCCAGCAGCGCAGACAGGGATAGGTACGAGCAGTACTTC. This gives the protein CASSADRDRYEQYF.

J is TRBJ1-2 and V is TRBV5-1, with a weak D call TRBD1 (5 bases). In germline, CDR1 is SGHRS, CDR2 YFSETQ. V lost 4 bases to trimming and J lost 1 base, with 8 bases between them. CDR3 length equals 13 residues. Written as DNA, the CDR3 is TGCGCCAGCAGCGTGACAGTTAACTATGGCTACACCTTC. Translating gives CASSVTVNYGYTF.

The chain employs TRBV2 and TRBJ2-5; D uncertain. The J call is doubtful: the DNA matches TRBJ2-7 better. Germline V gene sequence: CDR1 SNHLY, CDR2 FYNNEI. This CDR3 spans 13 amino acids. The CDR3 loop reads CASYVGTDYEQYF. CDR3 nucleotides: TGTGCCAGCTACGTGGGCACCGATTACGAGCAGTACTTC.

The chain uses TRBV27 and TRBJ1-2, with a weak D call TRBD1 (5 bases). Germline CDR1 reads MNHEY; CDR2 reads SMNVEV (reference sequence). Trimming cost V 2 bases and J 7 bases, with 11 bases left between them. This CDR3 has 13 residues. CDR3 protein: CASSLRGGVGYTF. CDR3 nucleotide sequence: TGTGCCAGCAGTTTACGTGGAGGGGTTGGCTACACCTTC.

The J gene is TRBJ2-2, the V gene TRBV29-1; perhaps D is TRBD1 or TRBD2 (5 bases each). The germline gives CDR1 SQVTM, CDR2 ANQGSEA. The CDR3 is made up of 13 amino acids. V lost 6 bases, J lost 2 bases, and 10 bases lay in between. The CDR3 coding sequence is TGCAGCGTGGGGACGGCAAACACCGGGGAGCTGTTTTTT. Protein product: CSVGTANTGELFF.

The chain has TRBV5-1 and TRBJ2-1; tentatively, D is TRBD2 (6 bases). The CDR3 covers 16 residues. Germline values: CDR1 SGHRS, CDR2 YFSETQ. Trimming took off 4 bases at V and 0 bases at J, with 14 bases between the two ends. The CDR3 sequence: CASSPILRGSYNEQFF. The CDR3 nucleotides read TGCGCCAGCAGCCCAATTTTGCGGGGCTCCTACAATGAGCAGTTCTTC.

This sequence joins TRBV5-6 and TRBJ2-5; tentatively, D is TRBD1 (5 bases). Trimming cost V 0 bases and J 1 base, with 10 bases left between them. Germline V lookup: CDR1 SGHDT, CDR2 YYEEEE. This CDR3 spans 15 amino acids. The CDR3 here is CASSLGGEAQETQYF. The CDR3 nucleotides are TGTGCCAGCAGCTTGGGGGGCGAGGCCCAAGAGACCCAGTACTTC.

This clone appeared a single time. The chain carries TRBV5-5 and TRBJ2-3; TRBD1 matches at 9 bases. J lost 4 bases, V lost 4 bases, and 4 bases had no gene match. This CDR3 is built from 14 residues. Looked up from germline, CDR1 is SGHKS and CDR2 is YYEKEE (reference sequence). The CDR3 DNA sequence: TGTGCCAGCAGCCTCGGGACAGGGCCAGATACGCAGTATTTT. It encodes CASSLGTGPDTQYF.

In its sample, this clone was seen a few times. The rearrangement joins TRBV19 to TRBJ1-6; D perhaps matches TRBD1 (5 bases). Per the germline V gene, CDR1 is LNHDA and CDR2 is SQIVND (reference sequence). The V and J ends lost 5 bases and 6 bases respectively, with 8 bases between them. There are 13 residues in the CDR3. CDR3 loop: CASSYRGNSPLHF. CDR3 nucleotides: TGTGCCAGTAGTTATAGGGGTAATTCACCCCTCCACTTT. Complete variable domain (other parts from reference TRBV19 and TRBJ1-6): DGGITQSPKYLFRKEGQNVTLSCEQNLNHDAMYWYRQDPGQGLRLIYYSQIVNDFQKGDIAEGYSVSREKKESFPLTVTSAQKNPTAFYLCASSYRGNSPLHFGNGTRLTVT.

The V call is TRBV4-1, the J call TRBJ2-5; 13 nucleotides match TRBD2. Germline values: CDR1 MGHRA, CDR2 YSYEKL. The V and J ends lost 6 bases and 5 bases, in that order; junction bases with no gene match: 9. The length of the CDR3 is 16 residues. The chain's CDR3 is CASSPLAGGPGETQYF. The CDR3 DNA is TGCGCCAGCAGTCCACTAGCGGGAGGGCCGGGGGAGACCCAGTACTTC.

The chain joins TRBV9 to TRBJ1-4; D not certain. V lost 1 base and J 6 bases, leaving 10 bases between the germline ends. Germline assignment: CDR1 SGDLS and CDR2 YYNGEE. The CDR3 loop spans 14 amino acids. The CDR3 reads CASSVYGGDEKLFF. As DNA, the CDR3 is TGTGCCAGCAGCGTATACGGTGGGGATGAAAAACTGTTTTTT.

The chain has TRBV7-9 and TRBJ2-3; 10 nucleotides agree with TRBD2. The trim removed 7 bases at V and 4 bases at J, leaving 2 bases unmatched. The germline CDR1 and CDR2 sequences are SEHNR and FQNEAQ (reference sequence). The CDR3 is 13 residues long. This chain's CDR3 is CASKRGGSDTQYF. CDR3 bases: TGTGCCAGCAAGCGGGGGGGATCAGATACGCAGTATTTT.

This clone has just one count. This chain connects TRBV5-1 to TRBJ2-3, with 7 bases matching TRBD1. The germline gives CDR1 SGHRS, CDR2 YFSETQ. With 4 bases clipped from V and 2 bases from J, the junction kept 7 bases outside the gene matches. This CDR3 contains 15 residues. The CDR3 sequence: CASSAGDRATDTQYF. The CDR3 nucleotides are TGCGCCAGCAGCGCGGGCGACAGGGCCACAGATACGCAGTATTTT. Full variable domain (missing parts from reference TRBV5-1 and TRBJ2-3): KAGVTQTPRYLIKTRGQQVTLSCSPISGHRSVSWYQQTPGQGLQFLFEYFSETQRNKGNFPGRFSGRQFSNSRSEMNVSTLELGDSALYLCASSAGDRATDTQYFGPGTRLTVL.

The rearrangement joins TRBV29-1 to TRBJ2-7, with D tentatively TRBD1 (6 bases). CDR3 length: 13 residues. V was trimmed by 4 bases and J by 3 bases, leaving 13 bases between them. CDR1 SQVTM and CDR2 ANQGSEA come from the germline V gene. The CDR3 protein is CSVVGALNYEQYF. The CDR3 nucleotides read TGCAGCGTTGTGGGGGCCTTGAACTACGAGCAGTACTTC.

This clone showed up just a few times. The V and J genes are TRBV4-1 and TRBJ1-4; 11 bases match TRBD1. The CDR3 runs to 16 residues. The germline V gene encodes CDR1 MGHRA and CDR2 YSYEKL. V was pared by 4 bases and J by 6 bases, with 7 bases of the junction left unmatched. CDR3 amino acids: CASSPGQGAMDEKLFF. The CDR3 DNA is TGCGCCAGCAGCCCAGGACAGGGGGCAATGGATGAAAAACTGTTTTTT.

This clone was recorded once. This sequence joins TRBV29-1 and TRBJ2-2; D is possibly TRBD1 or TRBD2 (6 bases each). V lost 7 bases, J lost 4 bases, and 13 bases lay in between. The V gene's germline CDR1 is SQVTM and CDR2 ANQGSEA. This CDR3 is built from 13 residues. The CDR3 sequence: CSARGVGTGELFF. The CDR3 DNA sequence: TGCAGCGCTAGGGGGGTGGGCACCGGGGAGCTGTTTTTT.

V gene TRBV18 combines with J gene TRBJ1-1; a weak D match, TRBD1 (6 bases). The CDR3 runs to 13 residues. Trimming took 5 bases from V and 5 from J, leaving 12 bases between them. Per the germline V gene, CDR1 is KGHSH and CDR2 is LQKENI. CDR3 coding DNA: TGTGCCAGCTCAGAAGGGGGGGGGACTGAAGCTTTCTTT. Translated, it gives CASSEGGGTEAFF.

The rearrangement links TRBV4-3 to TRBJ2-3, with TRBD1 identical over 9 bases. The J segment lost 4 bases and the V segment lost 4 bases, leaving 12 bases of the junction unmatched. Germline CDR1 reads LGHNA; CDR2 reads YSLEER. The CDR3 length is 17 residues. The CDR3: CASSLATTGGGPDTQYF. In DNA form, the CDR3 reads TGCGCCAGCAGCCTAGCCACAACAGGGGGCGGTCCAGATACGCAGTATTTT.

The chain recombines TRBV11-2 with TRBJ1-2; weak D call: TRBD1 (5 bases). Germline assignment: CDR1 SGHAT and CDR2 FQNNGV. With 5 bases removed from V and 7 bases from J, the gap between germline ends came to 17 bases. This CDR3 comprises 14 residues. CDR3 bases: TGTGCCAGCAGCCTACTGAGGGGAGGGTCTGGCTACACCTTC. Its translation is CASSLLRGGSGYTF.

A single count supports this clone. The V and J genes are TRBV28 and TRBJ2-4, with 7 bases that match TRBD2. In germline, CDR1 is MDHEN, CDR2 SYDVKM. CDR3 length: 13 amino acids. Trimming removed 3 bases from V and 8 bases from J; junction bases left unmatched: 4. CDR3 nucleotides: TGTGCCAGCAGTTTCGGCGGGAGCTACATTCAGTACTTC. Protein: CASSFGGSYIQYF. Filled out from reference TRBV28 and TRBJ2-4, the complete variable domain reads DVKVTQSSRYLVKRTGEKVFLECVQDMDHENMFWYRQDPGLGLRLIYFSYDVKMKEKGDIPEGYSVSREKKERFSLILESASTNQTSMYLCASSFGGSYIQYFGAGTRLSVL.

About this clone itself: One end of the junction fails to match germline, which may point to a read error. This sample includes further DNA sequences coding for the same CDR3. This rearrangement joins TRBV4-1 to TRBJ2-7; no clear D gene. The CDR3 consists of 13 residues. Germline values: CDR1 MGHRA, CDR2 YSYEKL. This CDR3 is CASSQGLPSEQYF. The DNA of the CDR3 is TGCGCCAGCAGCCAAGGATTACCTTCCGAGCAGTACTTT.

CDR3 sequence: CASSEDGVTKRYGYTF. DNA for the CDR3: TGTGCCAGCAGTGAAGATGGGGTTACCAAGCGCTATGGCTACACCTTC. V and J are TRBV2 and TRBJ1-2; no reliable D call. Germline assignment: CDR1 SNHLY and CDR2 FYNNEI. V lost 1 base and J 4 bases, leaving 16 bases between the germline ends. The CDR3 extends over 16 amino acids.